This T cell receptor beta chain was recovered during a study of CD4+ T cells in melanoma. The assay was immunoSEQ multiplex PCR, and TCRdb's table has in-frame clones only and misses some. The data hold nearly 50,000 clones, with 75% to 90% observed a single time. The CDR3 sequence is 15 residues long. Germline V CDR1 and CDR2: ENHRY, SYGVKD. The V end lost 4 bases, the J end lost 2 bases, and 14 bases lay between the germline ends. Study-level findings and limits: Diverse differentiation states were reported for melanoma neoantigen-specific CD4+ T cells. CD8+ T cell, macrophage and B cell function reportedly correlated with neoantigen-specific CD4+ T cells.

Worth noting for this clone: Its antigen is not known.

The chain carries TRBV10-3 and TRBJ1-2; no reliable D call. Sequenced sample: peripheral blood. The sequence was obtained from a human donor with melanoma. In DNA form, the CDR3 reads TGTGCCATCAGTGTGCCGGAAGAGAAGAACTATGGCTACACCTTC. Protein product: CAISVPEEKNYGYTF.